This passage covers 6 T cell receptor beta chains from one sample sequenced in a study of shared clonotypes between healthy human individuals (dated by TCRdb to 2020 to 2021). Library preparation was by the immunoSEQ multiplex PCR assay. The clones in this table, taken by TCRdb from immuneACCESS, are in-frame only. Not every clone is retained; where verified, under half of the shortfall comes from an unresolved V gene, and the cause of the rest is unknown. The sample yields about 590,000 clones; nearly 97% were counted once. The leading ten clones occupy over 0.09% of the sample. CD8 naive samples consisted of CD45RO-negative cells that were positively selected for CCR7, yielding a CD45RA+CCR7+ population without TemRA cells. Sequenced sample: naive CD8+ T cells sorted from blood. The cell subset or site label, read with the paper, signifies: CD45RA+CCR7+. The receptors originated from a woman under 40 in good health.

The table lists this clone with a count of one. The CDR3 bases are TGCGCCAGCAGCCAGGGACAGGGGTATGAATTCGGGGAGCTGTTTTTT. Amino acids: CASSQGQGYEFGELFF. This chain joins TRBV4-1 and TRBJ2-2; 10 nucleotides align to TRBD1. The length of the CDR3 is 16 residues. Trimming cost V 3 bases and J 7 bases; bases outside gene matches: 8. Germline-derived CDR1 and CDR2 are MGHRA and YSYEKL.

This clone was found once. The V call is TRBV21-1, the J call TRBJ1-2. TRBV21-1 is a pseudogene segment. The CDR3 has 13 amino acids. The CDR3 loop reads CASSRSGGYGYTF. The CDR3 DNA follows: TGTGCCAGCAGCAGGTCTGGGGGGTATGGCTACACCTTC.

The V gene is TRBV4-1, the J gene TRBJ2-3; D may be TRBD1 (5 bases). The germline V gene has CDR1 MGHRA and CDR2 YSYEKL. The CDR3 length is 17 residues. V lost 3 bases, J lost 4 bases, and 20 bases lay in between. Here the CDR3 reads CASSQPLRGSPADTQYF. CDR3 bases: TGCGCCAGCAGCCAGCCCTTAAGGGGCTCCCCCGCAGATACGCAGTATTTT.

This sequence joins TRBV27 and TRBJ1-2; 7 bases agree with TRBD1. In germline, CDR1 is MNHEY, CDR2 SMNVEV (reference sequence). The CDR3 spans 15 residues. The V segment lost 5 bases and the J segment 4 bases; nucleotides outside the gene matches: 10. DNA for the CDR3: TGTGCCAGCAGTAATCGGACAGGCGGGGTCTATGGCTACACCTTC. It translates to CASSNRTGGVYGYTF.

This chain uses TRBV6-5 with TRBJ2-5, with D possibly TRBD1 on 5 matching bases. Per the germline V gene, CDR1 is MNHEY and CDR2 is SVGAGI. The V and J ends lost 5 bases and 2 bases respectively, with 12 bases between them. The length of the CDR3 is 14 residues. The CDR3 loop reads CASSPGPFQETQYF. CDR3 nucleotide sequence: TGTGCCAGCAGTCCAGGGCCATTTCAAGAGACCCAGTACTTC.

The chain carries TRBV5-4 and TRBJ2-5, with 7 bases that match TRBD1. The CDR3 runs to 13 residues. Germline CDR1 is SGHNT and CDR2 is YYREEE (reference sequence). V gave up 3 bases and J gave up 5 bases; unmatched junction bases: 4. The CDR3 loop reads CASSYNRGETQYF. CDR3 nucleotide sequence: TGTGCCAGCAGCTATAACAGGGGCGAGACCCAGTACTTC.